This passage covers 19 T cell receptor beta chains from one sample sequenced in a study of blood T cell repertoires in COVID-19. TCRdb's copy holds only in-frame clones and misses some; the assay was immunoSEQ multiplex PCR. Of tens of thousands of clones in the sample, nearly 90% were seen once. Specimen: peripheral blood. The receptors were sampled from a woman aged 80 or older with acute or convalescent COVID-19.

J is TRBJ1-6 and V is TRBV6-2 or TRBV6-3, with 8 bases matching TRBD1. The CDR3 is 15 amino acids. Trimming took 2 bases from V and 10 from J; bases not matched to a gene: 7. From germline, CDR1 is MNHEY and CDR2 SVGEGT. CDR3 coding DNA: TGTGCCAGCAGTTACCCGACAGGGGTCGGCTCACCCCTCCACTTT. Residues: CASSYPTGVGSPLHF.

This clone was seen a handful of times. The rearrangement uses TRBV27 and TRBJ2-3; no definite D call. The V end was cut by 3 bases, the J end by 2 bases, with 6 bases between. The length of the CDR3 is 13 residues. Germline V CDR1 and CDR2: MNHEY, SMNVEV (reference sequence). DNA of the CDR3: TGTGCCAGCAGTTTTAGTACCACAGATACGCAGTATTTT. Amino acid sequence: CASSFSTTDTQYF.

The J gene is TRBJ2-3, the V gene TRBV6-5; possible D gene TRBD1, 6 bases. The CDR3 contains 13 residues. The germline V and J ends were trimmed by 7 bases and 4 bases, with 12 bases remaining between them. The germline CDR1 and CDR2 sequences are MNHEY and SVGAGI. Here the CDR3 reads CASKIPGADTQYF. CDR3 in DNA: TGTGCCAGCAAAATACCAGGGGCAGATACGCAGTATTTT.

The chain combines TRBV6-5 with TRBJ1-1; D remains ambiguous. Trimming cost V 7 bases and J 1 base, with 13 bases left between them. This CDR3 region has 14 residues. The germline V gene encodes CDR1 MNHEY and CDR2 SVGAGI. The CDR3 loop reads CASTFSLGNTEAFF. CDR3 DNA sequence: TGTGCCAGCACCTTTTCCCTAGGGAACACTGAAGCTTTCTTT.

V and J are TRBV5-1 and TRBJ2-5, with TRBD2 identical over 7 bases. CDR1 and CDR2 (germline): SGHRS, YFSETQ. The CDR3 extends over 14 amino acids. Trimming cost V 4 bases and J 3 bases; bases outside gene matches: 6. The DNA of the CDR3 is TGCGCCAGCAGCCCCGGAGGGAGGGAAGAGACCCAGTACTTC. This codes for CASSPGGREETQYF.

The CDR3 is CATLRGGATDTQYF. The CDR3 bases are TGTGCCACTCTTCGGGGGGGTGCCACAGATACGCAGTATTTT. The chain recombines TRBV5-4 with TRBJ2-3; TRBD2 matches 8 bases. Germline CDR1 is SGHNT and CDR2 is YYREEE (reference sequence). CDR3 length: 14 residues. Trimming removed 9 bases from V and 2 bases from J; junction bases left unmatched: 8.

This sequence joins TRBV5-1 and TRBJ1-4, with D maybe TRBD1 (5 bases). With 5 bases removed from V and 2 bases from J, the gap between germline ends came to 7 bases. Germline lookup yields CDR1 SGHRS and CDR2 YFSETQ. The CDR3 totals 13 residues. The CDR3 DNA is TGCGCCAGCAGACGGGGGACTAATGAAAAACTGTTTTTT. It translates to CASRRGTNEKLFF.

The J gene is TRBJ1-2, the V gene TRBV11-2, with D unresolved. From germline, CDR1 is SGHAT and CDR2 FQNNGV. The CDR3 loop spans 14 amino acids. V lost 2 bases to trimming and J lost 2 bases, with 9 bases between them. In DNA form, the CDR3 reads TGTGCCAGCAGCTTACGACAATTGAACTATGGCTACACCTTC. Its protein is CASSLRQLNYGYTF.

In its sample, this clone was seen once. The rearrangement uses TRBV7-2 and TRBJ2-1, with D unresolved. CDR3 length: 13 amino acids. The germline CDR1 and CDR2 sequences are SGHTA and FQGNSA. V lost 0 bases and J 10 bases, leaving 10 bases between the germline ends. CDR3 coding DNA: TGTGCCAGCAGCTTAGCTCTTCCCGGGGAGCAGTTCTTC. Its protein is CASSLALPGEQFF.

The chain uses TRBV7-9 and TRBJ2-5; possible D gene TRBD2, 5 bases. Trimming stripped 1 base from V and 5 bases from J, with 11 bases between. The germline gives CDR1 SEHNR, CDR2 FQNEAQ (reference sequence). This CDR3 region has 14 residues. The CDR3, as DNA: TGTGCCAGCAGCTTAGTGGCTAGCATCGAGACCCAGTACTTC. This translates into CASSLVASIETQYF.

Only one count was recorded for this clone. The chain is built from TRBV6-2 or TRBV6-3 and TRBJ2-7; TRBD2 aligns across 9 bases. V lost 0 bases and J lost 6; bases outside the gene matches: 6. Germline V gives CDR1 MNHEY, CDR2 SVGEGT. The CDR3 spans 15 residues. The CDR3 bases are TGTGCCAGCAGTTACTCGGGGCTAGCGGGAACCGAGCAGTACTTC. Translation: CASSYSGLAGTEQYF.

This sequence joins TRBV7-2 and TRBJ2-3, with 9 bases that match TRBD2. Germline assignment: CDR1 SGHTA and CDR2 FQGNSA. Unmatched junction bases numbered 3, after V lost 0 bases and J lost 5 bases. The CDR3 is made up of 15 amino acids. Here the CDR3 reads CASSLARGGVDTQYF. The CDR3, as DNA: TGTGCCAGCAGCTTAGCGCGGGGGGGAGTAGATACGCAGTATTTT. Full variable domain (outside the CDR3, taken from reference TRBV7-2 and TRBJ2-3): GAGVSQSPSNKVTEKGKDVELRCDPISGHTALYWYRQSLGQGLEFLIYFQGNSAPDKSGLPSDRFSAERTGGSVSTLTIQRTQQEDSAVYLCASSLARGGVDTQYFGPGTRLTVL.

The chain is built from TRBV5-5 and TRBJ2-3, with D perhaps matching TRBD1 (6 bases). The V and J ends lost 0 bases and 0 bases respectively, with 8 bases between them. Germline values: CDR1 SGHKS, CDR2 YYEKEE (reference sequence). The CDR3 contains 15 residues. DNA for the CDR3: TGTGCCAGCAGCTTGGTGGGGGCTAGCACAGATACGCAGTATTTT. Residues: CASSLVGASTDTQYF.

The chain combines TRBV2 with TRBJ1-1; 7 bases line up with TRBD1. The CDR3 spans 14 residues. The germline gives CDR1 SNHLY, CDR2 FYNNEI. With V trimmed by 6 bases and J by 8 bases, 12 bases remained unmatched. CDR3 coding DNA: TGTGCCAGCAGAAGAAACAGGGGCGAAAACGAAGCTTTCTTT. It specifies CASRRNRGENEAFF.

This clone has just a few counts. The V call is TRBV12-3 or TRBV12-4, the J call TRBJ1-1; TRBD1 is a possible D gene (5 bases). V lost 1 base, J lost 11 bases, and 14 bases lay in between. The CDR3 totals 13 residues. The CDR3 DNA reads as TGTGCCAGCAGTTTAGAGGCCCAGGGTCGGGCTTTCTTT. Amino acids: CASSLEAQGRAFF.

This chain's CDR3 is CASSPQQGALRDTQYF. Here the CDR3 DNA reads TGTGCCAGCAGTCCCCAACAGGGGGCGCTTAGAGATACGCAGTATTTT. The V and J genes are TRBV9 and TRBJ2-3, with 9 positions matching TRBD1. From germline, CDR1 is SGDLS and CDR2 YYNGEE. Trimming took 5 bases from V and 5 from J; bases not matched to a gene: 12. The CDR3 is 16 amino acids.

The chain links TRBV2 to TRBJ2-3; D is unclear. V was pared by 1 base and J by 2 bases, with 13 bases between. Germline-derived CDR1 and CDR2 are SNHLY and FYNNEI. CDR3 length equals 16 residues. CDR3 in amino acids: CASSEGYNSPTDTQYF. The CDR3 nucleotides read TGTGCCAGCAGTGAAGGTTATAACAGCCCCACAGATACGCAGTATTTT.

The J gene is TRBJ2-1, the V gene TRBV28; 10 positions match TRBD2. The CDR3 length is 14 residues. Per germline, CDR1 MDHEN and CDR2 SYDVKM. Trimming removed 7 bases from V and 4 bases from J; junction bases left unmatched: 4. CDR3 DNA: TGTGCCAGCACTAGCGGGAGCCTTTACAATGAGCAGTTCTTC. It encodes CASTSGSLYNEQFF.

This chain links TRBV5-6 with TRBJ1-4; D unclear. Germline V gene data show CDR1 as SGHDT and CDR2 as YYEEEE. The CDR3 consists of 15 residues. V lost 1 base, J lost 3 bases, and 10 bases lay in between. CDR3 coding DNA: TGTGCCAGCAGCTTGCGCAGGTGGTCTAATGAAAAACTGTTTTTT. Translated: CASSLRRWSNEKLFF.